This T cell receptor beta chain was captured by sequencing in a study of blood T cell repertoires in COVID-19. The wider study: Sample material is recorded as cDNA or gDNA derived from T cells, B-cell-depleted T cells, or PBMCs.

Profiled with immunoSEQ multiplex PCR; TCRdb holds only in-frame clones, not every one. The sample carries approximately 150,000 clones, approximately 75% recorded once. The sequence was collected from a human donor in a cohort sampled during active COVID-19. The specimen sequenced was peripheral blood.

The CDR3 region has the DNA TGTGCCACCAGCAGCGGCGGTTCAGGGGGCTATGGCTACACCTTC. Amino acids: CATSSGGSGGYGYTF. This rearrangement joins TRBV15 to TRBJ1-2; 7 bases line up with TRBD1. The CDR3 consists of 15 residues. Germline assignment: CDR1 LNHNV and CDR2 YYDKDF (reference sequence). Germline trimming cut 3 bases from V and 4 bases from J; bases unmatched to any gene: 8. Variable domain in full (rest from reference TRBV15 and TRBJ1-2): DAMVIQNPRYQVTQFGKPVTLSCSQTLNHNVMYWYQQKSSQAPKLLFHYYDKDFNNEADTPDNFQSRRPNTSFCFLDIRSPGLGDTAMYLCATSSGGSGGYGYTFGSGTRLTVV.